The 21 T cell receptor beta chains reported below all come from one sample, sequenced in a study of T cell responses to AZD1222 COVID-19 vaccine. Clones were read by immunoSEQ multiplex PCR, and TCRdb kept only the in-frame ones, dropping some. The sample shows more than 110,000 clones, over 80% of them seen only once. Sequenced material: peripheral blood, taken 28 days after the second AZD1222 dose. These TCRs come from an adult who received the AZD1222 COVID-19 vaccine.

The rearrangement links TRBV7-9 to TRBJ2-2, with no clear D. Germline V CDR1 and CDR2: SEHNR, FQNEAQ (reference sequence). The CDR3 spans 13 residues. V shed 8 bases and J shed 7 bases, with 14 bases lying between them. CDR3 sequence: CASEGPDVGELFF. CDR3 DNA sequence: TGTGCCAGCGAAGGACCGGACGTCGGGGAGCTGTTTTTT.

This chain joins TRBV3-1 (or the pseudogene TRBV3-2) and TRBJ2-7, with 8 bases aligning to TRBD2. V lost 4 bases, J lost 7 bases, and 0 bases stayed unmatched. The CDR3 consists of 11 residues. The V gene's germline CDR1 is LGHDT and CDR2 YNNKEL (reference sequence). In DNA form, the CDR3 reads TGTGCCAGCAGCCGACTAGCGGAGCAGTACTTC. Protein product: CASSRLAEQYF.

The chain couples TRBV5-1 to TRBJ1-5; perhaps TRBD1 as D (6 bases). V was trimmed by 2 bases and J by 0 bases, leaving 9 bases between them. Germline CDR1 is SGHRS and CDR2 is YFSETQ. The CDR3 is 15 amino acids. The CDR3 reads CASSLGTNSNQPQHF. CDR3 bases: TGCGCCAGCAGCTTAGGGACAAATAGCAATCAGCCCCAGCATTTT.

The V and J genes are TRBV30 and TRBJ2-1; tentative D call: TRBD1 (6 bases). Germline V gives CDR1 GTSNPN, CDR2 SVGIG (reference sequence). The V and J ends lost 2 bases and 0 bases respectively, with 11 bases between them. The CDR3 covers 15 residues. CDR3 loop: CAWSSGQTSYNEQFF. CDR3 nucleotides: TGTGCCTGGAGTTCTGGACAGACCTCCTACAATGAGCAGTTCTTC.

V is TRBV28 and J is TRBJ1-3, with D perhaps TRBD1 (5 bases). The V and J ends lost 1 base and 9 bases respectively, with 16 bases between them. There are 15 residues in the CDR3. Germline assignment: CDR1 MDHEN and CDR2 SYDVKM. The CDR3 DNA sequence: TGTGCCAGCAGTTTATCGGGGCAGGCCCTAAGCACCATATATTTT. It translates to CASSLSGQALSTIYF.

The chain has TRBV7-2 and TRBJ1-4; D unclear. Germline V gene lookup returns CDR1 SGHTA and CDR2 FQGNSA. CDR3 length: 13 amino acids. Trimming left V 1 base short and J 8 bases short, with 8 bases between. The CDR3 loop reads CASSLVWREKLFF. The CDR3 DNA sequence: TGTGCCAGCAGCTTAGTATGGCGGGAAAAACTGTTTTTT.

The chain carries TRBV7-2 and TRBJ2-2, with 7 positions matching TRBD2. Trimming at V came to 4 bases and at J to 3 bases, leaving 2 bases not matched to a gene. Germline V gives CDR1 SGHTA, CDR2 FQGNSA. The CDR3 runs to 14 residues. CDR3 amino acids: CASSSGLYTGELFF. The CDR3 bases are TGTGCCAGCAGCTCGGGACTATACACCGGGGAGCTGTTTTTT.

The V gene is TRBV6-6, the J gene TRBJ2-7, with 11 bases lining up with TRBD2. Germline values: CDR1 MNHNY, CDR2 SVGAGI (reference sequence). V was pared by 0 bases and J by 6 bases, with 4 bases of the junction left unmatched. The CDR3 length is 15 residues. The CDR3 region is CASSYSSLAGGEQYF. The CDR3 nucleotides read TGTGCCAGCAGTTACTCGAGCCTAGCGGGAGGCGAGCAGTACTTC.

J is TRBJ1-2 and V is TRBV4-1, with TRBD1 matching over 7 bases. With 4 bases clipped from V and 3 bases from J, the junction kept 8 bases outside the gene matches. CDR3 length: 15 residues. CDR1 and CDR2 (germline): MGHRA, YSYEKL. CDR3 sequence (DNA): TGCGCCAGCAGCCCATCAGGGGGGAAGGACTATGGCTACACCTTC. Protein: CASSPSGGKDYGYTF.

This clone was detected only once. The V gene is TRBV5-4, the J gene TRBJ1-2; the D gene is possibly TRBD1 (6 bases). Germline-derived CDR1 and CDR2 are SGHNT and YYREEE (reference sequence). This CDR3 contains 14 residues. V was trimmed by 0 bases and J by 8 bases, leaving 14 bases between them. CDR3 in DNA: TGTGCCAGCAGCTTGGGCGGCAGGGGTACGGGCTACACCTTC. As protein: CASSLGGRGTGYTF.

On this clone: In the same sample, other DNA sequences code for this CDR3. Here the CDR3 DNA reads TGTGCCAGCAGCCGGGGGGGACAGGCTAACTATGGCTACACCTTC. Its translation: CASSRGGQANYGYTF. The chain employs TRBV3-1 (or the pseudogene TRBV3-2) and TRBJ1-2; 8 bases line up with TRBD1. The V segment lost 4 bases and the J segment 0 bases; nucleotides outside the gene matches: 4. There are 15 residues in the CDR3. Germline V gives CDR1 LGHDT, CDR2 YNNKEL (reference sequence).

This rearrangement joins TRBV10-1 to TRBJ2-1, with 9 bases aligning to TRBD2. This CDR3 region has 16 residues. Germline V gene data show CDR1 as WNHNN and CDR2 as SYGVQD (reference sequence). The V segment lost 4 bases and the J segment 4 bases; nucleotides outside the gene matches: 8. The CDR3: CASSGQASGEYNEQFF. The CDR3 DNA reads TGCGCCAGCAGTGGCCAGGCTAGCGGGGAGTACAATGAGCAGTTCTTC.

The CDR3 is CASSSGQGGSYGYTF. CDR3 nucleotides: TGTGCCAGCAGTTCAGGACAGGGAGGTAGCTATGGCTACACCTTC. V usage is TRBV28 and J usage is TRBJ1-2; 8 nucleotides match TRBD1. CDR3 length equals 15 residues. The V segment lost 4 bases and the J segment 4 bases; nucleotides outside the gene matches: 8. The germline gives CDR1 MDHEN, CDR2 SYDVKM.

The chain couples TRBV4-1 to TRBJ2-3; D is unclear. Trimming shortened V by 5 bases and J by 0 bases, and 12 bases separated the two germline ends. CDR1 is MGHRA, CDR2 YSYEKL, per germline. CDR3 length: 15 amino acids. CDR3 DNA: TGCGCCAGCAGCTTACTTACCCCTAGCACAGATACGCAGTATTTT. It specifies CASSLLTPSTDTQYF.

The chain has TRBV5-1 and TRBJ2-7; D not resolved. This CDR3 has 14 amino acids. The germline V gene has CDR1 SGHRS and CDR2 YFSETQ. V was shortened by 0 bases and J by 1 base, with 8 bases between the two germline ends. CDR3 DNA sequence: TGCGCCAGCAGCTTGGGGACGGAATCCTACGAGCAGTACTTC. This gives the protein CASSLGTESYEQYF. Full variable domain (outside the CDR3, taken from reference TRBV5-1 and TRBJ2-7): KAGVTQTPRYLIKTRGQQVTLSCSPISGHRSVSWYQQTPGQGLQFLFEYFSETQRNKGNFPGRFSGRQFSNSRSEMNVSTLELGDSALYLCASSLGTESYEQYFGPGTRLTVT.

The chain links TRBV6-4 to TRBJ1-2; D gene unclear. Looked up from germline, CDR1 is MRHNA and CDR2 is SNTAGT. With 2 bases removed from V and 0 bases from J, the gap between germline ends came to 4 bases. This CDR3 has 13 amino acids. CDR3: CASSDPPNYGYTF. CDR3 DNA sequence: TGTGCCAGCAGTGACCCTCCTAACTATGGCTACACCTTC.

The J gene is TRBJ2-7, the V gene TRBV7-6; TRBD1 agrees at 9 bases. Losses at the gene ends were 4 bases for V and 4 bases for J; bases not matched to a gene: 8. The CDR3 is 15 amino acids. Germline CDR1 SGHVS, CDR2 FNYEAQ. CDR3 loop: CASSSSGTGLYEQYF. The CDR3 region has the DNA TGTGCCAGCAGCTCATCCGGGACAGGGTTATACGAGCAGTACTTC.

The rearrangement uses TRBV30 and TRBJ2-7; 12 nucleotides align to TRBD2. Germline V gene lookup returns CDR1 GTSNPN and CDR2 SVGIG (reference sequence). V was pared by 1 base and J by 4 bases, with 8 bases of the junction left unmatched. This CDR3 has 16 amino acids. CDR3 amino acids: CAWSAAGLAGLYEQYF. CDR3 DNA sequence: TGTGCCTGGAGTGCCGCGGGACTAGCGGGCTTGTACGAGCAGTACTTC.

CDR3 in DNA: TGCAGCGTTGAAGTTTACGGGAATGAGCAGTTCTTC. It encodes CSVEVYGNEQFF. This chain connects TRBV29-1 to TRBJ2-1; D is undetermined. CDR3 length: 12 amino acids. V lost 1 base and J 7 bases, leaving 8 bases between the germline ends. Germline CDR1 and CDR2: SQVTM and ANQGSEA.

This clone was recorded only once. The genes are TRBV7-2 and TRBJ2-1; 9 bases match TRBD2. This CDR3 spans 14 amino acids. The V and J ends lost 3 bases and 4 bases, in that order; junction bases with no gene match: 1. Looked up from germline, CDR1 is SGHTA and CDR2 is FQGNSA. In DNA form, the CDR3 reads TGTGCCAGCAGCTTGACTAGCGGATACAATGAGCAGTTCTTC. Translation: CASSLTSGYNEQFF.

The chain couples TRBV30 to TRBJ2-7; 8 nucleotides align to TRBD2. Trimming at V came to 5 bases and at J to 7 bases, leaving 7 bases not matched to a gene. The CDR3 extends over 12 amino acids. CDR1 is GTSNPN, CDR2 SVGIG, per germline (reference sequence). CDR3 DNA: TGTGCCTGGGTTAGCGGGAAGGGTGAGCAGTACTTC. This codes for CAWVSGKGEQYF.